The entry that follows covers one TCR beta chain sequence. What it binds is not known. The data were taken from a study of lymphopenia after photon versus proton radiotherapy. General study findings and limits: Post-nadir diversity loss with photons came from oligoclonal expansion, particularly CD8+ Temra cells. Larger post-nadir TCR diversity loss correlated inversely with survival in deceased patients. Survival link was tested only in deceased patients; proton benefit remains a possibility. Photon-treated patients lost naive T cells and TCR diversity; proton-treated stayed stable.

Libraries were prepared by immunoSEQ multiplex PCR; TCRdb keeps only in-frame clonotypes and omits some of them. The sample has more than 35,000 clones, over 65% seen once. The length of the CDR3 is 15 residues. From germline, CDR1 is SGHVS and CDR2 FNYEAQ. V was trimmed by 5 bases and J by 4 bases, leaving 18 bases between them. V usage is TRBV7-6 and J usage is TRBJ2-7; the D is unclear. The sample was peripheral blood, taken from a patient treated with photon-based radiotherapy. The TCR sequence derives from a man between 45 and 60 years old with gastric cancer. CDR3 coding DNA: TGTGCCAGCAGCAAAATATTGGGGTCTACGTACGAGCAGTACTTC. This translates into CASSKILGSTYEQYF.